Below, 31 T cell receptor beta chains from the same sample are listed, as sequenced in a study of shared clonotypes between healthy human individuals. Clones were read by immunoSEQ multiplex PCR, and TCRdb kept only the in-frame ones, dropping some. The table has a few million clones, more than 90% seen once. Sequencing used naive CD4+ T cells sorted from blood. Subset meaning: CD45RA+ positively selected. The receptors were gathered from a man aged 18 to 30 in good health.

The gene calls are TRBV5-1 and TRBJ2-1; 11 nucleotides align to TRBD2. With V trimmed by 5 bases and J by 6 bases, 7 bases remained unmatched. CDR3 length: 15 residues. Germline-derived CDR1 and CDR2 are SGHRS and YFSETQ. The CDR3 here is CASSSGLAASNEQFF. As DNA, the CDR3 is TGCGCCAGCAGTTCGGGACTAGCGGCTTCCAATGAGCAGTTCTTC.

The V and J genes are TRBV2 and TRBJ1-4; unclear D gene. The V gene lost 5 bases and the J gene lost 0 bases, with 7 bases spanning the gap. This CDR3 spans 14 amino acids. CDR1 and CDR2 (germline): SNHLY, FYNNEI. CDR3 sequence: CASSYRTTNEKLFF. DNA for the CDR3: TGTGCCAGCAGTTACAGAACAACTAATGAAAAACTGTTTTTT.

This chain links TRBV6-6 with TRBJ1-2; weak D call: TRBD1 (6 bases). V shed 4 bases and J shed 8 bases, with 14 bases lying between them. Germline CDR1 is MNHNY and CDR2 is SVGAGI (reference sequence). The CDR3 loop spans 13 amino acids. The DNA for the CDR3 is TGTGCCAGCAGTTGGGAGAGAGGGGGAGGCTACACCTTC. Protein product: CASSWERGGGYTF.

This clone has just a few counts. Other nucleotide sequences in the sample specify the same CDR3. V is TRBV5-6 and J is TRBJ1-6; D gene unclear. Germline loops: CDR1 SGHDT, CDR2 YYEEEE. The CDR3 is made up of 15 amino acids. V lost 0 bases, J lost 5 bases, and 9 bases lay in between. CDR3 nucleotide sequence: TGTGCCAGCAGCTTGGCGGGTGGGAATAATTCACCCCTCCACTTT. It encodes CASSLAGGNNSPLHF.

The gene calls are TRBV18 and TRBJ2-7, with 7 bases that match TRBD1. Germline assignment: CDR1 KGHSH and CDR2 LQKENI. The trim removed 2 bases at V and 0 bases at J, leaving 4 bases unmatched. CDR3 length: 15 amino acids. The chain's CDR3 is CASSPYRDSSYEQYF. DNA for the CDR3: TGTGCCAGCTCACCATACCGGGACAGCTCCTACGAGCAGTACTTC.

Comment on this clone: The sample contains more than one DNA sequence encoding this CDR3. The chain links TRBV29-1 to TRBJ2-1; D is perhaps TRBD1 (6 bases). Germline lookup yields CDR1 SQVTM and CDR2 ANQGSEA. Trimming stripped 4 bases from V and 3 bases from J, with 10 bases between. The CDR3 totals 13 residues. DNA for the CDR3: TGCAGCGTTGGTCAGGGGATCTACAATGAGCAGTTCTTC. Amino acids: CSVGQGIYNEQFF.

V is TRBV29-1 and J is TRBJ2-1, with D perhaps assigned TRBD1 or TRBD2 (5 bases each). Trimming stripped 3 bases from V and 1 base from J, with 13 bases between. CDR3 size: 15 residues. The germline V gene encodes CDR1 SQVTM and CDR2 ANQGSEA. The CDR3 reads CSVEWAEGSYNEQFF. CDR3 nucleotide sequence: TGCAGCGTTGAGTGGGCCGAGGGGTCCTACAATGAGCAGTTCTTC.

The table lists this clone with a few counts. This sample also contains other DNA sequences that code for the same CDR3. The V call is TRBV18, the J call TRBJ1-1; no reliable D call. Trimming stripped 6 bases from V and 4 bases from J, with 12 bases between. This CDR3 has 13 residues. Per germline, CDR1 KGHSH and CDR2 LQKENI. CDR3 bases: TGTGCCAGCTCCCCTTCCTTGAGCACTGAAGCTTTCTTT. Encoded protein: CASSPSLSTEAFF.

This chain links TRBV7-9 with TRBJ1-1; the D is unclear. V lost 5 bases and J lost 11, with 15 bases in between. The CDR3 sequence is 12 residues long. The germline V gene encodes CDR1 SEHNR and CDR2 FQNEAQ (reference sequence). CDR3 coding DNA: TGTGCCAGCAGCCTTAGCGGAGCAGGCGCTTTCTTT. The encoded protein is CASSLSGAGAFF.

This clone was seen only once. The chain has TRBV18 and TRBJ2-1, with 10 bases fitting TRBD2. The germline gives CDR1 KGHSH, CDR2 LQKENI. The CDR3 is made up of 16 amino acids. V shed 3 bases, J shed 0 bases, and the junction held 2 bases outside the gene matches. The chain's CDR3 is CASSPGLAASYNEQFF. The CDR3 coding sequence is TGTGCCAGCTCACCCGGACTAGCGGCCTCCTACAATGAGCAGTTCTTC.

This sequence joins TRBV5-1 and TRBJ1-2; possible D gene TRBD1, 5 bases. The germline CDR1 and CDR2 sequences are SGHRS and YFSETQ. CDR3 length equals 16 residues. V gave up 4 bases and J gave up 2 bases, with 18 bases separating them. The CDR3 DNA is TGCGCCAGCAGCCCTCTTTCGGGACCGACCAACTATGGCTACACCTTC. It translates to CASSPLSGPTNYGYTF.

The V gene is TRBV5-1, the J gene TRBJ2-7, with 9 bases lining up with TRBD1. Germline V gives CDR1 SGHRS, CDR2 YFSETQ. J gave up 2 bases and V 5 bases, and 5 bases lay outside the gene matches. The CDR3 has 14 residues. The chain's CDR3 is CASRTGTGTYEQYF. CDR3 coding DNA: TGCGCCAGCAGGACCGGGACAGGGACCTACGAGCAGTACTTC.

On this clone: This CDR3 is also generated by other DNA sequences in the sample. CDR3 DNA: TGCGCCAGCAGCTGGGGGACTCAGGAGACCCAGTACTTC. Translation gives CASSWGTQETQYF. The chain links TRBV5-1 to TRBJ2-5; weak D call: TRBD2 (6 bases). Trimming shortened V by 3 bases and J by 5 bases, and 11 bases separated the two germline ends. Germline V lookup: CDR1 SGHRS, CDR2 YFSETQ. CDR3 length equals 13 residues.

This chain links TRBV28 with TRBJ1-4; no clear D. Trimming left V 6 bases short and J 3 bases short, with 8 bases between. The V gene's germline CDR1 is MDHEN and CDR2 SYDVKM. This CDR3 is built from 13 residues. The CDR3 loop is CASRRAANEKLFF. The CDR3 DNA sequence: TGTGCCAGCAGGCGGGCAGCTAATGAAAAACTGTTTTTT.

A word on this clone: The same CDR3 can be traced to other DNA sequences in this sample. In DNA form, the CDR3 reads TGTGCCAGCAGCCGCGGTCCAGATACGCAGTATTTT. Its protein is CASSRGPDTQYF. The chain links TRBV2 to TRBJ2-3; no reliable D call. The germline gives CDR1 SNHLY, CDR2 FYNNEI. This CDR3 has 12 residues. With 6 bases removed from V and 4 bases from J, the gap between germline ends came to 8 bases.

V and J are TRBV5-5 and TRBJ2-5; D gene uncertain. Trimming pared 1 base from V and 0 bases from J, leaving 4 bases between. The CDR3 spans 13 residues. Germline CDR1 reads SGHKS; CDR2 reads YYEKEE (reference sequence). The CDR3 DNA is TGTGCCAGCAGCTTGCCGTACCAAGAGACCCAGTACTTC. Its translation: CASSLPYQETQYF.

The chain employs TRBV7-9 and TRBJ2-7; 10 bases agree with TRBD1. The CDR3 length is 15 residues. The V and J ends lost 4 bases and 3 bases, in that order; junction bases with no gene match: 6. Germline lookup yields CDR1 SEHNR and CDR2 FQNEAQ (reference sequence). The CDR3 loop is CASSSPGQGLYEQYF. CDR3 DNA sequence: TGTGCCAGCAGCTCCCCGGGACAGGGGCTCTACGAGCAGTACTTC.

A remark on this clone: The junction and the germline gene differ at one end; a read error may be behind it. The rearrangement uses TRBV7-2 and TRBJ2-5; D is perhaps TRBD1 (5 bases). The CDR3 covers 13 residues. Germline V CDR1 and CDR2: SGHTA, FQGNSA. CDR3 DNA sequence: TGTGCCAGCAGCTGGGGCTCGGAAGAGGCCCAGTACTTC. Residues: CASSWGSEEAQYF.

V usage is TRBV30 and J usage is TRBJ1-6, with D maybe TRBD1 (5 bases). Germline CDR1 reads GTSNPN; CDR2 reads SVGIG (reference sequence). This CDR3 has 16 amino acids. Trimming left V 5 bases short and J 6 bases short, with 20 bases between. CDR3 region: CAWRLGASSGNSPLHF. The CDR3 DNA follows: TGTGCCTGGCGCCTCGGGGCGAGTAGTGGTAATTCACCCCTCCACTTT.

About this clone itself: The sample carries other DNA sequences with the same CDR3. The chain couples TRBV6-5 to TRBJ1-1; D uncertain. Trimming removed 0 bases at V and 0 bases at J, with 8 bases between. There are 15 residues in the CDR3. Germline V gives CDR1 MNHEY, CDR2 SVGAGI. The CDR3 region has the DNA TGTGCCAGCAGTTACTCGCTGGGGATGAACACTGAAGCTTTCTTT. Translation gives CASSYSLGMNTEAFF.

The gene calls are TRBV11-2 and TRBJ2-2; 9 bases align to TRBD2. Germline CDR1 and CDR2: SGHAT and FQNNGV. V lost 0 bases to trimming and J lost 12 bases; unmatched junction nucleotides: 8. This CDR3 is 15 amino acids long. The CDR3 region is CASSLELAGHGKLFF. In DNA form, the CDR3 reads TGTGCCAGCAGCTTAGAGCTAGCGGGACACGGCAAGCTGTTTTTT.

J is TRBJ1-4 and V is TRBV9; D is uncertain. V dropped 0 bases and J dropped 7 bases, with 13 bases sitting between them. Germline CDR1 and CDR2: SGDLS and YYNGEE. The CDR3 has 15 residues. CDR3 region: CASSVGSGPTEKLFF. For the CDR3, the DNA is TGTGCCAGCAGCGTAGGCTCAGGCCCTACTGAAAAACTGTTTTTT.

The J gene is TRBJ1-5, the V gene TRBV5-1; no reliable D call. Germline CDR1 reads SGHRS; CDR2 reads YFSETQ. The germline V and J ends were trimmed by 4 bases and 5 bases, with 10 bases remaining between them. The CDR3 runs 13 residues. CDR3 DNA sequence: TGCGCCAGCAGCCGGGGTTTTGATCAGCCCCAGCATTTT. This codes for CASSRGFDQPQHF.

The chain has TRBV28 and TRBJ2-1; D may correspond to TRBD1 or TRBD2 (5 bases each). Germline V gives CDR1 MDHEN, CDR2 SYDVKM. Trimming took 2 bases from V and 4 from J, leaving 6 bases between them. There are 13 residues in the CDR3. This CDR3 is CASSLGTYNEQFF. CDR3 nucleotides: TGTGCCAGCAGTTTAGGGACGTACAATGAGCAGTTCTTC.

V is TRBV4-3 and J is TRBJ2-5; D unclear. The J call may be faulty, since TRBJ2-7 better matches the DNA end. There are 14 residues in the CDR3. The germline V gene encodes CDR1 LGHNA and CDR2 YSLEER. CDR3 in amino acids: CASSLGLVSYEQYF. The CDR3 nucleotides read TGCGCCAGCAGCCTCGGCCTGGTCTCCTACGAGCAGTACTTC.

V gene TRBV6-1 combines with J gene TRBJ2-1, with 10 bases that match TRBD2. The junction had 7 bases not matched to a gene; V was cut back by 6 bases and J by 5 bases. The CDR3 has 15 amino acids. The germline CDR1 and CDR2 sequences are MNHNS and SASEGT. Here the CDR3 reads CASRSLAGANNEQFF. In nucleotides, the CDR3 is TGTGCCAGCAGATCTCTAGCGGGGGCAAACAATGAGCAGTTCTTC.

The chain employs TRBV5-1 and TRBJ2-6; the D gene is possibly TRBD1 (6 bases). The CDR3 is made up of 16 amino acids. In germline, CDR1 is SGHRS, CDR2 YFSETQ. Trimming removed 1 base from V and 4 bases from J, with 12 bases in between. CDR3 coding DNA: TGCGCCAGCAGCTTGAACAGGGATGGCGGGGCCAACGTCCTGACTTTC. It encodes CASSLNRDGGANVLTF.

The chain's CDR3 is CASSDGHVTDTQYF. The CDR3 nucleotides are TGTGCCAGCAGTGACGGCCACGTCACAGATACGCAGTATTTT. This chain uses TRBV6-4 with TRBJ2-3; D unresolved. Trimming removed 2 bases from V and 2 bases from J, with 8 bases in between. This CDR3 comprises 14 residues. Germline V gene lookup returns CDR1 MRHNA and CDR2 SNTAGT.

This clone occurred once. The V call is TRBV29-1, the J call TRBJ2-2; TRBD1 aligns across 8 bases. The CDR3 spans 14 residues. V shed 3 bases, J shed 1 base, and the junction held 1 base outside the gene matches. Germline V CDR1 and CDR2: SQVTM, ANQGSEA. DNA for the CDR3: TGCAGCGTTGAGGACAGGGAGAACACCGGGGAGCTGTTTTTT. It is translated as CSVEDRENTGELFF.

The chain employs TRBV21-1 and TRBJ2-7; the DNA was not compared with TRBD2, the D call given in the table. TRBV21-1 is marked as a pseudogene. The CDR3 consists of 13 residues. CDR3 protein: CASSRGGWDEQYF. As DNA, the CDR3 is TGTGCCAGCAGCCGGGGGGGCTGGGACGAGCAGTACTTC.

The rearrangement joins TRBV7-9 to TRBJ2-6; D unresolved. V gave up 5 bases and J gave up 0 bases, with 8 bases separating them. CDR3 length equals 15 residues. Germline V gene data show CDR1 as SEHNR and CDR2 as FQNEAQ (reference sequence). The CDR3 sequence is CASSGRFSGANVLTF. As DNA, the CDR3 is TGTGCCAGCAGCGGCCGGTTCTCTGGGGCCAACGTCCTGACTTTC.